The sequence of this TCR beta chain was determined in a study of blood T cell repertoires in COVID-19. Study-level background: Sites in the United States, Italy and Spain provided acute and convalescent COVID-19 samples. PBMCs, B-cell-depleted T cells, or T cells were the source of the cDNA or gDNA that made up the material.

CDR1 is SNHLY and CDR2 is FYNNEI in the germline V gene. This CDR3 contains 11 residues. Trimming cost V 2 bases and J 6 bases, with 5 bases left between them. This clone was seen just once. Original handling: Cell counts per sample came from amplifying reference gene primers. Clones were read by immunoSEQ multiplex PCR, and TCRdb kept only the in-frame ones, dropping some. Clonal size and the V and J genes are those of that table, whereas D and trimming came from the DNA. The repertoire holds about 100,000 clones, with approximately 88% as singletons. This chain uses TRBV2 with TRBJ2-7, with no clear D. The sequenced sample was peripheral blood. This sequence originates from a woman aged 60-70 years with acute or convalescent COVID-19. The DNA for the CDR3 is TGTGCCAGCAGTGAACTCGGCGAGCAGTACTTC. Encoded protein: CASSELGEQYF.